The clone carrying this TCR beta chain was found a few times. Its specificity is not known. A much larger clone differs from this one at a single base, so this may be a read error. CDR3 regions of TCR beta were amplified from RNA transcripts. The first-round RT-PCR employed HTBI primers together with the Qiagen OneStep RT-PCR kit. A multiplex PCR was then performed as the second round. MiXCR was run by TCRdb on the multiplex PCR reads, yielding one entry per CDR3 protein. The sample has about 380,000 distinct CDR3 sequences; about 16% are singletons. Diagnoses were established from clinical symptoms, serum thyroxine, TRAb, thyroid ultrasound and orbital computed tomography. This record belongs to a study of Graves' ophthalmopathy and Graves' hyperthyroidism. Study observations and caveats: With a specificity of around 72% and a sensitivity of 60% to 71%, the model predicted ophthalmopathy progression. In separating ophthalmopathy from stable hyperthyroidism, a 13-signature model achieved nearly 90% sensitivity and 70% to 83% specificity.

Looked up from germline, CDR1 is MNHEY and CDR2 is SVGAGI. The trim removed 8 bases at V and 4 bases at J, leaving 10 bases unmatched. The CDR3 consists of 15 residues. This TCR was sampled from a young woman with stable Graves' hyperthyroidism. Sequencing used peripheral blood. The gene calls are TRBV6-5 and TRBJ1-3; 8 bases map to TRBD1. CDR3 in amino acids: CASGSTGVGGNTIYF. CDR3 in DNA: TGTGCCAGCGGTTCGACAGGGGTTGGCGGAAACACCATATATTTT.